A single TCR beta chain is shown here with its context. The data were taken from a study of T cell changes during pregnancy in multiple sclerosis. Repertoires were generated with immunoSEQ multiplex PCR, while TCRdb's copy carries only in-frame clones and drops some. The sample carries roughly 57,000 clones, roughly nine tenths recorded once. The sequences come from CD8+ T cells from peripheral blood mononuclear cells, collected before pregnancy. This TCR came from a female donor with multiple sclerosis, enrolled in a pregnancy study.

CDR3 DNA sequence: TGTGCCAGCAGCGCCTTAATGACAGAATTTAATTCACCCCTCCACTTT. Encoded protein: CASSALMTEFNSPLHF. The V gene is TRBV9, the J gene TRBJ1-6; D may be TRBD1 (5 bases). Germline lookup yields CDR1 SGDLS and CDR2 YYNGEE. The CDR3 has 16 residues. Trimming left V 3 bases short and J 6 bases short, with 16 bases between.